What follows are 21 T cell receptor beta chains derived from one specimen sequenced in a study of a mutant IDH1 vaccine in newly diagnosed glioma. The antigens these receptors bind are not known. The time point is: week 35, safety follow-up. In the vaccine, a single dose held 300 ug of the mutant IDH1 20-mer peptide, along with topical imiquimod. The protocol was immunoSEQ multiplex PCR, while the TCRdb copy is restricted to in-frame clones and leaves out a portion. This sample has under 40,000 clones, with more than 65% found just once. The sample consisted of PBMCs, taken from a glioma patient whose treatment included an IDH1 peptide vaccine. These receptors came from a man aged 30 to 39 with glioma.

The V and J genes are TRBV5-1 and TRBJ2-7, with D hard to call. Deletions cut 4 bases from V and 2 bases from J, with 10 bases between. Germline CDR1 SGHRS, CDR2 YFSETQ. The CDR3 is 13 amino acids. DNA of the CDR3: TGCGCCAGCAGCCAAGACGGAGCCTACGAGCAGTACTTC. It yields the protein CASSQDGAYEQYF. Drawing the rest from reference TRBV5-1 and TRBJ2-7, the complete variable domain is KAGVTQTPRYLIKTRGQQVTLSCSPISGHRSVSWYQQTPGQGLQFLFEYFSETQRNKGNFPGRFSGRQFSNSRSEMNVSTLELGDSALYLCASSQDGAYEQYFGPGTRLTVT.

J is TRBJ2-7 and V is TRBV2, with TRBD2 matching over 10 bases. Germline V gene sequence: CDR1 SNHLY, CDR2 FYNNEI. This CDR3 is 14 amino acids long. Trimming at V came to 4 bases and at J to 2 bases, leaving 2 bases not matched to a gene. The CDR3 region has the DNA TGTGCCAGCAGTGTTACTAGCGGGACCTACGAGCAGTACTTC. This gives the protein CASSVTSGTYEQYF.

The rearrangement joins TRBV4-1 to TRBJ2-1, with 9 bases that match TRBD2. This CDR3 has 16 amino acids. V was clipped by 2 bases and J by 2 bases; unmatched bases: 4. Germline V gene lookup returns CDR1 MGHRA and CDR2 YSYEKL. The CDR3 coding sequence is TGCGCCAGCAGCCAAATAAGCGGGGGGACCTACAATGAGCAGTTCTTC. It encodes CASSQISGGTYNEQFF.

The rearrangement links TRBV7-7 to TRBJ2-5; D call uncertain. This CDR3 contains 11 residues. V was cut by 10 bases and J by 3 bases, with 9 bases left in between. CDR1 is SSHAT and CDR2 is FNYEAQ in the germline V gene (reference sequence). The CDR3 DNA reads TGTGCCATCCTGGCGGAAGAGACCCAGTACTTC. This encodes CAILAEETQYF.

This chain uses TRBV2 with TRBJ1-2; no reliable D call. The CDR3 loop spans 14 amino acids. Trimming took 2 bases from V and 3 from J, leaving 10 bases between them. Germline CDR1 is SNHLY and CDR2 is FYNNEI. This CDR3 is CASSESPFYYGYTF. The CDR3 nucleotides read TGTGCCAGCAGTGAAAGTCCTTTCTACTATGGCTACACCTTC.

The chain has TRBV6-5 and TRBJ2-1, with D unresolved. Looked up from germline, CDR1 is MNHEY and CDR2 is SVGAGI. V dropped 0 bases and J dropped 9 bases, with 3 bases sitting between them. CDR3 length equals 11 residues. The CDR3 loop reads CASSYSGEQFF. CDR3 DNA sequence: TGTGCCAGCAGTTACTCCGGTGAGCAGTTCTTC.

J is TRBJ1-1 and V is TRBV6-6, with D hard to call. V shed 6 bases and J shed 5 bases, with 10 bases lying between them. This CDR3 spans 12 amino acids. Looked up from germline, CDR1 is MNHNY and CDR2 is SVGAGI (reference sequence). The CDR3 DNA sequence: TGTGCCAGCAGCTACAAACTAACTGAAGCTTTCTTT. Its translation: CASSYKLTEAFF.

The chain couples TRBV7-9 to TRBJ2-1; D is perhaps TRBD2 (5 bases). This CDR3 is built from 16 residues. Germline V gives CDR1 SEHNR, CDR2 FQNEAQ (reference sequence). The ends were cut back, 5 bases at V and 0 bases at J, with 14 bases in the middle. CDR3: CASSPPSGSSYNEQFF. CDR3 nucleotide sequence: TGTGCCAGCAGCCCCCCCAGCGGCAGCTCCTACAATGAGCAGTTCTTC.

The rearrangement links TRBV9 to TRBJ1-1; a weak D match, TRBD1 (5 bases). The CDR3 loop spans 15 amino acids. The V and J ends lost 4 bases and 1 base respectively, with 14 bases between them. In germline, CDR1 is SGDLS, CDR2 YYNGEE. The CDR3 region is CASSPHLDRNTEAFF. The CDR3 region has the DNA TGTGCCAGCAGCCCTCATCTAGACAGGAACACTGAAGCTTTCTTT.

This clone has more than one count but fewer than ten. The V and J genes are TRBV12-5 and TRBJ2-5, with 9 bases identical to TRBD1. V gave up 5 bases and J gave up 3 bases; unmatched junction bases: 4. Per germline, CDR1 LGHNT and CDR2 FRNRAP. The CDR3 has 14 amino acids. The CDR3 DNA is TGTGCTAGTGGTACCGGGACAGGGAAAGAGACCCAGTACTTC. Encoded protein: CASGTGTGKETQYF.

This sequence joins TRBV29-1 and TRBJ2-1; 9 bases agree with TRBD2. V lost 1 base, J lost 6 bases, and 7 bases stayed unmatched. The CDR3 length is 15 residues. The germline gives CDR1 SQVTM, CDR2 ANQGSEA. In DNA, the CDR3 is TGCAGCGTTGAAGCTCTTTTGACTAGCGGCAATGAGCAGTTCTTC. It yields the protein CSVEALLTSGNEQFF.

The chain uses TRBV19 and TRBJ1-1; D is unresolved. The CDR3 is 14 amino acids. Per germline, CDR1 LNHDA and CDR2 SQIVND (reference sequence). Trimming cost V 1 base and J 7 bases, with 13 bases left between them. CDR3 sequence (DNA): TGTGCCAGTAGTATAGTGTTCGGAGCCCTTGAAGCTTTCTTT. It encodes CASSIVFGALEAFF.

This clone was detected a few times. The CDR3 protein is CASSFLSFQNTGELFF. As DNA, the CDR3 is TGTGCCAGCAGTTTCCTCTCTTTTCAGAACACCGGGGAGCTGTTTTTT. V is TRBV27 and J is TRBJ2-2; D is ambiguous. Germline lookup yields CDR1 MNHEY and CDR2 SMNVEV (reference sequence). V dropped 3 bases and J dropped 1 base, with 12 bases sitting between them. The CDR3 has 16 residues.

The chain joins TRBV6-5 to TRBJ1-5; TRBD1 agrees at 7 bases. With V trimmed by 2 bases and J by 2 bases, 0 bases remained unmatched. This CDR3 comprises 14 residues. The germline V gene encodes CDR1 MNHEY and CDR2 SVGAGI. The CDR3 loop is CASSYDRGNQPQHF. Here the CDR3 DNA reads TGTGCCAGCAGTTACGACAGGGGCAATCAGCCCCAGCATTTT.

The chain links TRBV5-5 to TRBJ1-5; TRBD1 is a possible D gene (5 bases). V lost 3 bases and J lost 3, with 16 bases in between. The CDR3 spans 16 residues. Germline CDR1 is SGHKS and CDR2 is YYEKEE (reference sequence). CDR3 loop: CASSWGSAVNNQPQHF. The CDR3 nucleotides are TGTGCCAGCAGCTGGGGGAGCGCAGTTAACAATCAGCCCCAGCATTTT.

The chain recombines TRBV19 with TRBJ1-5, with D possibly TRBD1 on 6 matching bases. Germline V lookup: CDR1 LNHDA, CDR2 SQIVND (reference sequence). Between the trimmed V and J ends, which lost 5 bases and 0 bases, there was a span of 11 bases. The CDR3 extends over 15 amino acids. This chain's CDR3 is CASSATGISNQPQHF. The CDR3 DNA is TGTGCCAGTAGTGCAACAGGGATTAGCAATCAGCCCCAGCATTTT.

On this clone itself: Within the sample, other DNA sequences also encode this same CDR3. The gene calls are TRBV9 and TRBJ1-1; D is unresolved. The CDR3 length is 15 residues. The V end lost 0 bases, the J end lost 4 bases, and 13 bases lay between the germline ends. Germline V lookup: CDR1 SGDLS, CDR2 YYNGEE. The CDR3 coding sequence is TGTGCCAGCAGCGTAGAAGGGCAGTGGGGCACTGAAGCTTTCTTT. Translated: CASSVEGQWGTEAFF.

V usage is TRBV5-6 and J usage is TRBJ2-7; D is undetermined. The germline V and J ends were trimmed by 4 bases and 2 bases, with 4 bases remaining between them. The CDR3 runs 11 residues. The germline V gene encodes CDR1 SGHDT and CDR2 YYEEEE. CDR3 DNA sequence: TGTGCCAGCAGCGCCGCCTACGAGCAGTACTTC. This translates into CASSAAYEQYF. The full variable domain, in which reference TRBV5-6 and TRBJ2-7 provide the parts outside the CDR3, is DAGVTQSPTHLIKTRGQQVTLRCSPKSGHDTVSWYQQALGQGPQFIFQYYEEEERQRGNFPDRFSGHQFPNYSSELNVNALLLGDSALYLCASSAAYEQYFGPGTRLTVT.

J is TRBJ1-1 and V is TRBV4-1; 7 nucleotides match TRBD1. The CDR3 is 15 residues long. Germline values: CDR1 MGHRA, CDR2 YSYEKL. Trimming cost V 0 bases and J 1 base; bases outside gene matches: 2. CDR3 in DNA: TGCGCCAGCAGCCAAGATAGGGGGCGGAACACTGAAGCTTTCTTT. This translates into CASSQDRGRNTEAFF.

Here the CDR3 DNA reads TGCGCCAGCAGTGATGCGGGGACATCGAGCTCCTACAATGAGCAGTTCTTC. Translating gives CASSDAGTSSSYNEQFF. V usage is TRBV10-1 and J usage is TRBJ2-1; D is possibly TRBD1 or TRBD2 (6 bases each). From germline, CDR1 is WNHNN and CDR2 SYGVQD (reference sequence). V was shortened by 3 bases and J by 0 bases, with 15 bases between the two germline ends. There are 17 residues in the CDR3.

The chain employs TRBV5-4 and TRBJ2-1; 16 nucleotides match TRBD2. Germline assignment: CDR1 SGHNT and CDR2 YYREEE (reference sequence). V lost 4 bases to trimming and J lost 7 bases; unmatched junction nucleotides: 8. There are 17 residues in the CDR3. In DNA, the CDR3 is TGTGCCAGCAGCCCGGGGACTAGCGGGAGGGCAGCTAATGAGCAGTTCTTC. Encoded protein: CASSPGTSGRAANEQFF.